These 10 T cell receptor beta chains share one sample of origin, sequenced in a study of T cell clones after liver transplantation. TCRdb keeps only in-frame clones here, not all; method: immunoSEQ multiplex PCR. The sample yields some 120,000 clones, about nine tenths seen once. The input for sequencing was CD4+ T cells from blood, taken 12 months after liver transplant. Receptors originate from a human patient who received a liver transplant. Some T cells may trace back to the graft donor.

In this sample, this clone turned up a few times. The chain uses TRBV19 and TRBJ1-1; D unresolved. CDR3 length: 10 amino acids. In germline, CDR1 is LNHDA, CDR2 SQIVND (reference sequence). V was clipped by 10 bases and J by 5 bases, with 8 bases between them. Here the CDR3 DNA reads TGTGCCACCCGAGCGACTGAAGCTTTCTTT. Its translation is CATRATEAFF.

CDR3 in DNA: TGTGCCAGCAGCCCGTTACAGGGGCACACTGAAGCTTTCTTT. Translation gives CASSPLQGHTEAFF. The chain recombines TRBV11-3 with TRBJ1-1; 7 positions match TRBD1. Per the germline V gene, CDR1 is SGHNT and CDR2 is YENEEA. V trimming: 5 bases; J trimming: 3 bases; junction bases outside the gene matches: 6. This CDR3 region has 14 residues. The whole variable domain, remainder taken from reference TRBV11-3 and TRBJ1-1, is EAGVVQSPRYKIIEKKQPVAFWCNPISGHNTLYWYLQNLGQGPELLIRYENEEAVDDSQLPKDRFSAERLKGVDSTLKIQPAELGDSAVYLCASSPLQGHTEAFFGQGTRLTVV.

This sequence joins TRBV21-1 and TRBJ2-7; the table's D call of TRBD2 was not tested on the DNA. TRBV21-1 is a pseudogene segment. CDR3 size: 17 residues. The CDR3 here is CASSKASGRRGSNEQYF. The CDR3 DNA is TGTGCCAGCAGCAAAGCTAGTGGTCGACGAGGTTCCAACGAGCAGTACTTC.

The rearrangement uses TRBV5-6 and TRBJ1-2; possible D gene TRBD1, 6 bases. Germline V lookup: CDR1 SGHDT, CDR2 YYEEEE. The V and J ends lost 2 bases and 3 bases respectively, with 11 bases between them. This CDR3 region has 14 residues. The CDR3 nucleotides are TGTGCCAGCAGCTTTGGACAGACCCACTATGGCTACACCTTC. Amino acid sequence: CASSFGQTHYGYTF.

This rearrangement joins TRBV7-2 to TRBJ2-7; possibly TRBD1 or TRBD2 for D (6 bases each). V lost 5 bases, J lost 4 bases, and 9 bases lay in between. The germline CDR1 and CDR2 sequences are SGHTA and FQGNSA. There are 12 residues in the CDR3. CDR3 amino acids: CASSRGGYEQYF. The CDR3, as DNA: TGTGCCAGCAGCCGAGGGGGGTACGAGCAGTACTTC.

The chain joins TRBV5-4 to TRBJ2-2; D uncertain. Germline CDR1 is SGHNT and CDR2 is YYREEE (reference sequence). This CDR3 is built from 14 residues. V dropped 0 bases and J dropped 5 bases, with 8 bases sitting between them. CDR3 in amino acids: CASSLVWETGELFF. The CDR3 DNA follows: TGTGCCAGCAGCTTGGTTTGGGAAACCGGGGAGCTGTTTTTT.

The V gene is TRBV9, the J gene TRBJ2-2; D gene unclear. Germline CDR1 and CDR2: SGDLS and YYNGEE. CDR3 length equals 13 residues. V shed 3 bases and J shed 4 bases, with 7 bases lying between them. CDR3 in DNA: TGTGCCAGCAGCGCGATGAGCACCGGGGAGCTGTTTTTT. It encodes CASSAMSTGELFF.

The chain recombines TRBV6-5 with TRBJ1-1, with D perhaps TRBD1 (6 bases). The CDR3 runs to 15 residues. With 4 bases removed from V and 2 bases from J, the gap between germline ends came to 14 bases. CDR1 MNHEY and CDR2 SVGAGI come from the germline V gene. The CDR3 region has the DNA TGTGCCAGCAGTTGGGGGGGCCTCTTTAACACTGAAGCTTTCTTT. It codes for CASSWGGLFNTEAFF.

The chain joins TRBV9 to TRBJ2-3, with D possibly being TRBD1 (5 bases). CDR3 length equals 14 residues. Germline CDR1 reads SGDLS; CDR2 reads YYNGEE. Trimming removed 0 bases from V and 3 bases from J, with 8 bases in between. The DNA for the CDR3 is TGTGCCAGCAGCGTAGGACAGCAGACAGATACGCAGTATTTT. This gives the protein CASSVGQQTDTQYF.

The V gene is TRBV7-9, the J gene TRBJ1-5; possibly TRBD1 for D (5 bases). The V end lost 1 base, the J end lost 2 bases, and 18 bases lay between the germline ends. Germline V gene sequence: CDR1 SEHNR, CDR2 FQNEAQ (reference sequence). The CDR3 is 18 amino acids. CDR3 DNA: TGTGCCAGCAGCTTAGGGGTGCTGGGGCGTGAGGGCAATCAGCCCCAGCATTTT. Its translation is CASSLGVLGREGNQPQHF.